One sample yielded the 14 T cell receptor beta chains listed below, sequenced in a study of CD8+ T cells in alopecia areata. Sequencing used cDNA as its template, made by extracting RNA and reverse transcribing it. Repertoires were generated with immunoSEQ multiplex PCR, while TCRdb's copy carries only in-frame clones and drops some. The data show about 82,000 clones, just over 50% seen once. Material for sequencing was NKG2D-high CD8+ T cells sorted from blood. These receptors came from a human donor with alopecia areata.

This clone was picked up a small number of times. The genes are TRBV7-9 and TRBJ2-1; unclear D gene. Germline values: CDR1 SEHNR, CDR2 FQNEAQ (reference sequence). With 5 bases removed from V and 5 bases from J, the gap between germline ends came to 4 bases. This CDR3 comprises 11 residues. Written as DNA, the CDR3 is TGTGCCAGCAGCATCGACAATGAGCAGTTCTTC. Translated, it gives CASSIDNEQFF. Full variable domain (remainder filled in from reference TRBV7-9 and TRBJ2-1): DTGVSQNPRHKITKRGQNVTFRCDPISEHNRLYWYRQTLGQGPEFLTYFQNEAQLEKSRLLSDRFSAERPKGSFSTLEIQRTEQGDSAMYLCASSIDNEQFFGPGTRLTVL.

This chain joins TRBV7-2 and TRBJ2-3; the D gene is possibly TRBD1 (6 bases). The germline V gene has CDR1 SGHTA and CDR2 FQGNSA. The CDR3 spans 12 residues. V was clipped by 4 bases and J by 7 bases, with 9 bases between them. The CDR3 nucleotides read TGTGCCAGCAGCTCACAGGGCAATACGCAGTATTTT. Translating gives CASSSQGNTQYF.

The chain employs TRBV13 and TRBJ2-7; 12 bases fit TRBD2. Trimming took 5 bases from V and 0 from J; bases not matched to a gene: 8. The CDR3 contains 17 residues. CDR1 is PRHDT and CDR2 is FYEKMQ in the germline V gene (reference sequence). The CDR3 loop reads CASSPMGTSGRSYEQYF. The CDR3 DNA reads as TGTGCCAGCAGCCCCATGGGGACTAGCGGGCGCTCCTACGAGCAGTACTTC.

J is TRBJ2-2 and V is TRBV30; D remains ambiguous. V lost 0 bases to trimming and J lost 3 bases, with 5 bases between them. This CDR3 has 13 amino acids. Per the germline V gene, CDR1 is GTSNPN and CDR2 is SVGIG (reference sequence). CDR3 sequence: CAWSVVDTGELFF. CDR3 nucleotides: TGTGCCTGGAGTGTAGTGGACACCGGGGAGCTGTTTTTT.

The chain uses TRBV5-6 and TRBJ2-7; 9 bases fit TRBD2. J lost 2 bases, V lost 0 bases, and 3 bases had no gene match. Germline-derived CDR1 and CDR2 are SGHDT and YYEEEE. The CDR3 extends over 15 amino acids. The CDR3 DNA is TGTGCCAGCAGCTTGGCTGGCGGGAGGGCCTACGAGCAGTACTTC. Residues: CASSLAGGRAYEQYF.

In this sample, this clone turned up a few times. The CDR3 region is CASRWESLQETQYF. CDR3 coding DNA: TGTGCCAGCAGATGGGAGAGCTTACAAGAGACCCAGTACTTC. The rearrangement joins TRBV2 to TRBJ2-5; TRBD2 might be the D (5 bases). The germline V gene has CDR1 SNHLY and CDR2 FYNNEI. V was shortened by 6 bases and J by 2 bases, with 13 bases between the two germline ends. The CDR3 loop spans 14 amino acids.

The sample holds a few counts of this clone. The V call is TRBV27, the J call TRBJ2-7; D gene unclear. Trimming took off 6 bases at V and 2 bases at J, with 14 bases between the two ends. The CDR3 covers 14 residues. CDR1 is MNHEY, CDR2 SMNVEV, per germline (reference sequence). The CDR3 nucleotides are TGTGCCAGCAGCCCCCCGGGTGGGACCTACGAGCAGTACTTC. This translates into CASSPPGGTYEQYF.

This clone turned up a few times. V is TRBV28 and J is TRBJ2-3; no definite D call. This CDR3 spans 12 amino acids. Germline values: CDR1 MDHEN, CDR2 SYDVKM. Trimming removed 3 bases from V and 9 bases from J, with 10 bases in between. CDR3 DNA sequence: TGTGCCAGCAGTTTCTCCGTCGAAACGCAGTATTTT. This gives the protein CASSFSVETQYF. Full variable domain (remainder filled in from reference TRBV28 and TRBJ2-3): DVKVTQSSRYLVKRTGEKVFLECVQDMDHENMFWYRQDPGLGLRLIYFSYDVKMKEKGDIPEGYSVSREKKERFSLILESASTNQTSMYLCASSFSVETQYFGPGTRLTVL.

The chain employs TRBV29-1 and TRBJ2-7, with 10 positions matching TRBD2. The ends lost 4 bases at V and 6 bases at J; junction bases unmatched: 15. The CDR3 spans 16 residues. Germline values: CDR1 SQVTM, CDR2 ANQGSEA. The CDR3 protein is CSVALASGRLNGEQYF. CDR3 in DNA: TGCAGCGTTGCTTTGGCTAGCGGGAGATTAAATGGCGAGCAGTACTTC.

This clone was detected a few times. The genes are TRBV29-1 and TRBJ2-1; D gene uncertain. This CDR3 comprises 11 residues. V shed 3 bases and J shed 6 bases, with 6 bases lying between them. CDR1 is SQVTM and CDR2 is ANQGSEA in the germline V gene. This CDR3 reads CSVDETNEQFF. CDR3 coding DNA: TGCAGCGTTGACGAGACCAATGAGCAGTTCTTC.

This clone was detected only a few times. The rearrangement links TRBV28 to TRBJ2-1, with D unclear. The CDR3 spans 11 residues. Germline CDR1 and CDR2: MDHEN and SYDVKM. The V end was cut by 5 bases, the J end by 6 bases, with 5 bases between. The CDR3 DNA reads as TGTGCCAGCAGTCCCGCCAATGAGCAGTTCTTC. It codes for CASSPANEQFF.

This clone occurred a few times. The chain employs TRBV23-1 and TRBJ2-5; the D gene is possibly TRBD1 (5 bases). TRBV23-1 is noted as an ORF with a role that remains uncertain. The CDR3 covers 15 residues. With 3 bases removed from V and 4 bases from J, the gap between germline ends came to 15 bases. The CDR3 loop reads CASSHPDSIRETQYF. CDR3 DNA sequence: TGCGCCAGCAGTCACCCCGACAGTATAAGAGAGACCCAGTACTTC.

The chain is built from TRBV28 and TRBJ1-2; D not certain. Germline assignment: CDR1 MDHEN and CDR2 SYDVKM. The CDR3 totals 15 residues. V lost 7 bases and J lost 2, with 17 bases in between. DNA of the CDR3: TGTGCCAGCATTTCTCCCCGGACGGGGAACTATGGCTACACCTTC. This gives the protein CASISPRTGNYGYTF.

This clone was seen just once. J is TRBJ2-7 and V is TRBV11-2, with D possibly TRBD1 on 5 matching bases. The V end lost 5 bases, the J end lost 4 bases, and 15 bases lay between the germline ends. The CDR3 covers 14 residues. Germline V lookup: CDR1 SGHAT, CDR2 FQNNGV. The CDR3 bases are TGTGCCAGCAGCAATGGATTAAGGGGATACGAGCAGTACTTC. Translation gives CASSNGLRGYEQYF.